Following are 23 T cell receptor beta chains from one sample sequenced in a study of chemoradiotherapy in HPV16-positive cancers. Produced via immunoSEQ multiplex PCR; TCRdb's table is partial and in-frame only. The sample has some 11,000 clones, under 75% seen once; the top ten hold over 15%. This material was acquired from a patient who underwent chemoradiotherapy. The receptors derive from a human donor with HPV-associated anogenital cancer.

The CDR3 loop is CASSAGTGVTNTEAFF. DNA of the CDR3: TGTGCCAGCAGCGCCGGGACAGGGGTTACGAACACTGAAGCTTTCTTT. The V gene is TRBV11-2, the J gene TRBJ1-1, with TRBD1 matching 10 bases. V lost 5 bases and J lost 1; bases outside the gene matches: 7. CDR3 size: 16 residues. CDR1 SGHAT and CDR2 FQNNGV come from the germline V gene.

V usage is TRBV7-9 and J usage is TRBJ2-7; D may correspond to TRBD1 or TRBD2 (6 bases each). V was pared by 5 bases and J by 6 bases, with 17 bases between. Per the germline V gene, CDR1 is SEHNR and CDR2 is FQNEAQ (reference sequence). The CDR3 length is 14 residues. The CDR3 region is CASSPQVGGREQYF. CDR3 in DNA: TGTGCCAGCAGCCCACAGGTGGGGGGCCGCGAGCAGTACTTC.

This clone appeared a few times. This sequence joins TRBV7-2 and TRBJ1-4; D is undetermined. The germline V and J ends were trimmed by 10 bases and 3 bases, with 12 bases remaining between them. This CDR3 region has 13 residues. Per the germline V gene, CDR1 is SGHTA and CDR2 is FQGNSA. CDR3 DNA: TGTGCCACCTCGGTTGAGGCTAATGAAAAACTGTTTTTT. Its protein product is CATSVEANEKLFF.

This chain uses TRBV2 with TRBJ2-3; D call uncertain. The germline V gene has CDR1 SNHLY and CDR2 FYNNEI. The CDR3 is made up of 15 amino acids. V was clipped by 0 bases and J by 6 bases, with 13 bases between them. The CDR3 loop reads CASSEARPPGDTQYF. The CDR3 region has the DNA TGTGCCAGCAGTGAAGCGCGACCTCCCGGGGATACGCAGTATTTT.

The rearrangement links TRBV10-2 to TRBJ2-7; no clear D gene. With 8 bases removed from V and 2 bases from J, the gap between germline ends came to 13 bases. This CDR3 contains 13 residues. Germline CDR1 reads WSHSY; CDR2 reads SAAADI. The DNA for the CDR3 is TGCGCCAGCGGGGATCTCTCACCCTACGAGCAGTACTTC. Translating gives CASGDLSPYEQYF.

Comment on this clone: One end of the junction fails to match germline, which may point to a read error. The rearrangement joins TRBV11-3 to TRBJ1-4; D possibly corresponds to TRBD1 (5 bases). CDR1 and CDR2 from the germline V gene are SGHNT and YENEEA. This CDR3 spans 14 amino acids. The CDR3 protein is CASSPLLGRGKTVF. DNA of the CDR3: TGTGCCAGCAGCCCCCTATTGGGGAGGGGAAAAACTGTTTTT.

The J gene is TRBJ2-1, the V gene TRBV5-1, with 9 nucleotides matching TRBD1. The junction had 8 bases not matched to a gene; V was cut back by 6 bases and J by 7 bases. CDR1 is SGHRS, CDR2 YFSETQ, per germline. CDR3 size: 14 residues. The CDR3 nucleotides read TGCGCCAGCATTGGGACAGGGTCATATAATGAGCAGTTCTTC. This translates into CASIGTGSYNEQFF. The entire variable domain, with the rest obtained from reference TRBV5-1 and TRBJ2-1, is as follows: KAGVTQTPRYLIKTRGQQVTLSCSPISGHRSVSWYQQTPGQGLQFLFEYFSETQRNKGNFPGRFSGRQFSNSRSEMNVSTLELGDSALYLCASIGTGSYNEQFFGPGTRLTVL.

The sample holds a few counts of this clone. This sequence joins TRBV5-8 and TRBJ1-4; 10 bases line up with TRBD1. V shed 5 bases, J shed 4 bases, and the junction held 2 bases outside the gene matches. This CDR3 comprises 14 residues. Germline lookup yields CDR1 SGHTS and CDR2 YDEGEE. The CDR3 here is CASSRTGGNEKLFF. In nucleotides, the CDR3 is TGTGCCAGCAGTCGGACAGGGGGTAATGAAAAACTGTTTTTT.

This chain uses TRBV28 with TRBJ2-7; D is possibly TRBD1 or TRBD2 (5 bases each). The CDR3 length is 13 residues. CDR1 and CDR2 (germline): MDHEN, SYDVKM. The V end lost 5 bases, the J end lost 7 bases, and 15 bases lay between the germline ends. CDR3 residues: CASSPGTLLEQYF. The CDR3 coding sequence is TGTGCCAGCAGTCCCGGGACCCTACTGGAGCAGTACTTC. Based on the CDR3 plus reference TRBV28 and TRBJ2-7, the full variable domain is DVKVTQSSRYLVKRTGEKVFLECVQDMDHENMFWYRQDPGLGLRLIYFSYDVKMKEKGDIPEGYSVSREKKERFSLILESASTNQTSMYLCASSPGTLLEQYFGPGTRLTVT.

The rearrangement links TRBV9 to TRBJ1-1, with 7 bases identical to TRBD1. Germline V gene lookup returns CDR1 SGDLS and CDR2 YYNGEE. V lost 0 bases and J lost 7; bases outside the gene matches: 3. The CDR3 length is 13 residues. CDR3 DNA sequence: TGTGCCAGCAGCGTAGCAGGGGGGTATGAAGCTTTCTTT. Its translation: CASSVAGGYEAFF.

The chain joins TRBV5-4 to TRBJ2-1, with 9 positions matching TRBD2. This CDR3 has 16 residues. Per the germline V gene, CDR1 is SGHNT and CDR2 is YYREEE (reference sequence). V lost 5 bases and J lost 5; bases outside the gene matches: 11. The CDR3 sequence is CASRRGGPSGDNEQFF. The DNA of the CDR3 is TGTGCCAGCAGGCGAGGTGGGCCTAGCGGGGACAATGAGCAGTTCTTC.

The V call is TRBV30, the J call TRBJ1-5, with a possible D match to TRBD1 (5 bases). This CDR3 region has 13 residues. Trimming stripped 1 base from V and 8 bases from J, with 12 bases between. Germline V gene lookup returns CDR1 GTSNPN and CDR2 SVGIG (reference sequence). The CDR3, as DNA: TGTGCCTGGAGTGAGGGAAACAGGAAGCCCCAGCATTTT. It encodes CAWSEGNRKPQHF.

The rearrangement links TRBV7-8 to TRBJ2-1; 9 bases are a match to TRBD1. The CDR3 has 15 amino acids. Germline lookup yields CDR1 SGHVS and CDR2 FQNEAQ. V dropped 1 base and J dropped 6; count of bases not matched to a gene: 4. CDR3 coding DNA: TGTGCCAGCAGCTTAGACAGGGGGCAAGGCAATGAGCAGTTCTTC. Its protein is CASSLDRGQGNEQFF.

This clone was counted a single time. V usage is TRBV7-2 and J usage is TRBJ1-4, with D unresolved. The CDR3 consists of 15 residues. Deletions cut 0 bases from V and 4 bases from J, with 9 bases between. From germline, CDR1 is SGHTA and CDR2 FQGNSA. The CDR3 region has the DNA TGTGCCAGCAGCTTAGCACCTGGAGATAATGAAAAACTGTTTTTT. Protein sequence: CASSLAPGDNEKLFF.

This rearrangement joins TRBV28 to TRBJ2-6; no definite D call. CDR3 length: 14 amino acids. Germline values: CDR1 MDHEN, CDR2 SYDVKM. The V gene lost 7 bases and the J gene lost 1 base, with 8 bases spanning the gap. CDR3 sequence (DNA): TGTGCCAGCATCTCCCTTTCTGGGGCCAACGTCCTGACTTTC. As protein: CASISLSGANVLTF.

There are a few counts of this clone. The V and J genes are TRBV25-1 and TRBJ2-3, with a tentative D call TRBD2 (6 bases). Germline lookup yields CDR1 MGHDK and CDR2 SYGVNS. The V end lost 3 bases, the J end lost 3 bases, and 7 bases lay between the germline ends. The CDR3 is 13 amino acids. CDR3 sequence reads: CASSDGGTDTQYF. CDR3 nucleotide sequence: TGTGCCAGCAGTGATGGGGGGACAGATACGCAGTATTTT.

This chain joins TRBV9 and TRBJ1-2; D is ambiguous. The V end lost 0 bases, the J end lost 7 bases, and 13 bases lay between the germline ends. This CDR3 spans 14 amino acids. Germline loops: CDR1 SGDLS, CDR2 YYNGEE. The CDR3 nucleotides read TGTGCCAGCAGCGTAGAACATGCGGGAGGTGGCTACACCTTC. It translates to CASSVEHAGGGYTF.

In its sample, this clone was seen a few times. The chain employs TRBV6-1 and TRBJ1-1; tentatively, D is TRBD1 (6 bases). V gave up 1 base and J gave up 7 bases, with 16 bases separating them. CDR3 length equals 15 residues. Germline V gene sequence: CDR1 MNHNS, CDR2 SASEGT. The CDR3 spells CASSEGHRKGDEAFF. The DNA of the CDR3 is TGTGCCAGCAGTGAAGGGCACAGGAAGGGGGATGAAGCTTTCTTT.

This chain uses TRBV11-3 with TRBJ2-1, with D perhaps matching TRBD2 (7 bases). The V end lost 3 bases, the J end lost 10 bases, and 13 bases lay between the germline ends. Germline V gene data show CDR1 as SGHNT and CDR2 as YENEEA. CDR3 length: 13 residues. This CDR3 is CASSFLRGGEQFF. The CDR3 coding sequence is TGTGCCAGCAGCTTCCTCAGGGGAGGGGAGCAGTTCTTC.

The V call is TRBV18, the J call TRBJ2-1; the D gene is possibly TRBD2 (6 bases). The CDR3 consists of 13 residues. Germline values: CDR1 KGHSH, CDR2 LQKENI. V was pared by 2 bases and J by 9 bases, with 11 bases between. Written as DNA, the CDR3 is TGTGCCAGCTCACCAACGGGAGAAGGTGAGCAGTTCTTC. Translation: CASSPTGEGEQFF.

This clone was observed a handful of times. The rearrangement joins TRBV30 to TRBJ1-1; no definite D call. The CDR3 sequence is 13 residues long. Germline lookup yields CDR1 GTSNPN and CDR2 SVGIG (reference sequence). Trimming cost V 4 bases and J 0 bases, with 9 bases left between them. The CDR3 DNA is TGTGCCTGGATGGGCAGTTTGAACACTGAAGCTTTCTTT. This sequence encodes CAWMGSLNTEAFF.

The chain recombines TRBV28 with TRBJ1-1; 7 bases fit TRBD1. The CDR3 runs to 13 residues. CDR1 MDHEN and CDR2 SYDVKM come from the germline V gene. V shed 6 bases, J shed 4 bases, and the junction held 5 bases outside the gene matches. The CDR3 DNA reads TGTGCCAGCAGCCTGGACAGGACCACTGAAGCTTTCTTT. This translates into CASSLDRTTEAFF.

The V gene is TRBV19, the J gene TRBJ1-1; TRBD1 aligns across 7 bases. Germline CDR1 LNHDA, CDR2 SQIVND (reference sequence). Trimming cost V 7 bases and J 5 bases; bases outside gene matches: 10. The CDR3 is 14 residues long. The DNA for the CDR3 is TGTGCCAGTATCGATCAGGGACAGAGTACTGAAGCTTTCTTT. Protein product: CASIDQGQSTEAFF.